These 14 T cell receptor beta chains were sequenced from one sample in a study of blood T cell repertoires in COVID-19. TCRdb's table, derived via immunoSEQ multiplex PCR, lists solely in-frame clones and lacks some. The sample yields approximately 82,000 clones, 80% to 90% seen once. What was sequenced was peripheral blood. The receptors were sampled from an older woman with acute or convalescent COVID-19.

The CDR3 coding sequence is TGTGCCAGCAGCCATCCGACAGGGGGAACCTACGAGCAGTACTTC. Its translation: CASSHPTGGTYEQYF. V usage is TRBV14 and J usage is TRBJ2-7; 9 bases fit TRBD1. The length of the CDR3 is 15 residues. Germline V gene sequence: CDR1 SGHDN, CDR2 FVKESK. Unmatched junction bases numbered 5, after V lost 3 bases and J lost 2 bases. The full variable domain, completed using reference TRBV14 and TRBJ2-7, is EAGVTQFPSHSVIEKGQTVTLRCDPISGHDNLYWYRRVMGKEIKFLLHFVKESKQDESGMPNNRFLAERTGGTYSTLKVQPAELEDSGVYFCASSHPTGGTYEQYFGPGTRLTVT.

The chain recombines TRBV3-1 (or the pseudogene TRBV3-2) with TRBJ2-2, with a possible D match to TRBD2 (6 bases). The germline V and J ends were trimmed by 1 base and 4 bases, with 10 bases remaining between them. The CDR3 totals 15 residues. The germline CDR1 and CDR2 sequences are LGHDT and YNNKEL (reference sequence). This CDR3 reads CASSQVGGATGELFF. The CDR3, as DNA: TGTGCCAGCAGCCAAGTAGGCGGGGCCACCGGGGAGCTGTTTTTT.

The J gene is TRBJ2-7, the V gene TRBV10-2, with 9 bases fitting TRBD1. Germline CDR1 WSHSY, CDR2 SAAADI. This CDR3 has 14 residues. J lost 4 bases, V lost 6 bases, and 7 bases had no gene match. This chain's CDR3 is CASRITGGDYEQYF. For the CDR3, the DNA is TGCGCCAGCAGAATTACAGGGGGCGATTACGAGCAGTACTTC.

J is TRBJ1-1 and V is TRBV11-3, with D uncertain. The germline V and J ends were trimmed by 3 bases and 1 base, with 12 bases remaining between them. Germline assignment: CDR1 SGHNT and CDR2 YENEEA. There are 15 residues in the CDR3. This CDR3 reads CASSLAGRPNTEAFF. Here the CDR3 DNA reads TGTGCCAGCAGCTTGGCGGGGAGGCCGAACACTGAAGCTTTCTTT.

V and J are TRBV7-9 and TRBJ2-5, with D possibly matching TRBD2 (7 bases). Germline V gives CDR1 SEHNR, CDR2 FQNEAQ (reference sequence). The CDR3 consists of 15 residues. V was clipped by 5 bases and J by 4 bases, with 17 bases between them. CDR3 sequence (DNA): TGTGCCAGCAGCACGGGTGGGGGGGCTGGAGAGACCCAGTACTTC. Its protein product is CASSTGGGAGETQYF.

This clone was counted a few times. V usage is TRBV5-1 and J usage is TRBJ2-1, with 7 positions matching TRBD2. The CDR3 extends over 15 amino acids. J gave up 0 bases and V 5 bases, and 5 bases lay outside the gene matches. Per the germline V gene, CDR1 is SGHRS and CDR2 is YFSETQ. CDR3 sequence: CASRMRESSYNEQFF. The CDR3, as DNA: TGCGCCAGCAGAATGCGGGAGAGCTCCTACAATGAGCAGTTCTTC. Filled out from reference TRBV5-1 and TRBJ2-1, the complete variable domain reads KAGVTQTPRYLIKTRGQQVTLSCSPISGHRSVSWYQQTPGQGLQFLFEYFSETQRNKGNFPGRFSGRQFSNSRSEMNVSTLELGDSALYLCASRMRESSYNEQFFGPGTRLTVL.

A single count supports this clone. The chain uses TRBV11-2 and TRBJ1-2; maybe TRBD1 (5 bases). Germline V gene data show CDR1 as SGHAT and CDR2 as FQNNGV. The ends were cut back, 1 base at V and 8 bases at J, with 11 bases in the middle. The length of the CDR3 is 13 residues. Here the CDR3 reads CASSLGTLRGYTF. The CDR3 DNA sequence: TGTGCCAGCAGCTTAGGGACACTGAGGGGCTACACCTTC.

CDR3 DNA: TGTGCCAGCAGCTTAGAGGCGGGGGGGCTGGGTCAGCCCCAGCATTTT. Translating it yields CASSLEAGGLGQPQHF. V usage is TRBV7-2 and J usage is TRBJ1-5; TRBD1 is a possible D gene (6 bases). Looked up from germline, CDR1 is SGHTA and CDR2 is FQGNSA. V was trimmed by 1 base and J by 6 bases, leaving 16 bases between them. The CDR3 consists of 16 residues. Full variable domain (outside the CDR3, taken from reference TRBV7-2 and TRBJ1-5): GAGVSQSPSNKVTEKGKDVELRCDPISGHTALYWYRQSLGQGLEFLIYFQGNSAPDKSGLPSDRFSAERTGGSVSTLTIQRTQQEDSAVYLCASSLEAGGLGQPQHFGDGTRLSIL.

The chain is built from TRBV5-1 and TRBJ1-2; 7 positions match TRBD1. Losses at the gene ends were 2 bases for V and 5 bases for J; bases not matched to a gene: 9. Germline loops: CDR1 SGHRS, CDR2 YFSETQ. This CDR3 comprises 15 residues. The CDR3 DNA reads TGCGCCAGCAGCTTCGGGCAGGGGGATGGTTATGGCTACACCTTC. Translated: CASSFGQGDGYGYTF.

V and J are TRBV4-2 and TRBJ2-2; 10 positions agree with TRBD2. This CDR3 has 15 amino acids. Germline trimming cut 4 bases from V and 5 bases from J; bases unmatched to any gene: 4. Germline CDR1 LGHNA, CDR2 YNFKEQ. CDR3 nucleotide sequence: TGTGCCAGCAGCCCCCTAGCGGGAGAGACCGGGGAGCTGTTTTTT. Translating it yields CASSPLAGETGELFF.

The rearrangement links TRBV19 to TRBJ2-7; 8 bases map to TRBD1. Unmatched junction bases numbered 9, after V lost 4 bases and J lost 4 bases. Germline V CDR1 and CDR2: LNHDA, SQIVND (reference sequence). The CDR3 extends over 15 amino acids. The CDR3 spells CASSTSRQGLYEQYF. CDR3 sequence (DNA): TGTGCCAGTAGTACTTCCAGACAGGGGCTTTACGAGCAGTACTTC.

CDR3 sequence reads: CASRKLQGANTGELFF. CDR3 DNA sequence: TGTGCCAGCAGGAAACTACAGGGGGCGAACACCGGGGAGCTGTTTTTT. The chain carries TRBV5-8 and TRBJ2-2; 8 nucleotides match TRBD1. V gave up 5 bases and J gave up 0 bases; unmatched junction bases: 6. Germline V lookup: CDR1 SGHTS, CDR2 YDEGEE. The CDR3 length is 16 residues.

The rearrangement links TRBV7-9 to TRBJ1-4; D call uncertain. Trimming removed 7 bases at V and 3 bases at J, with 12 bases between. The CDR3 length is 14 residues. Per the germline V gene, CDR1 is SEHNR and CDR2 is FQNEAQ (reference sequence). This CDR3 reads CASTKSGSNEKLFF. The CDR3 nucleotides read TGTGCCAGCACCAAATCGGGGTCTAATGAAAAACTGTTTTTT.

The CDR3 region is CASSAPNRDTLGGYTF. CDR3 nucleotides: TGTGCCAGCAGCGCCCCGAACCGGGACACCCTGGGGGGCTACACCTTC. V is TRBV9 and J is TRBJ1-2, with a possible D match to TRBD1 (6 bases). The V gene's germline CDR1 is SGDLS and CDR2 YYNGEE. The CDR3 sequence is 16 residues long. The V gene lost 3 bases and the J gene lost 8 bases, with 23 bases spanning the gap.